The sequence of this T cell receptor (beta chain) was determined in a study of shared clonotypes between healthy human individuals. General study points: Naive CD4 clonotype sharing across four donors was approximately 5%. At large depth, rarefaction still showed sorted-subset sequencing to be incomplete.

Every immunoSEQ plate was one replicate of a subset's evenly spread DNA. Source study methods: Filtering of immunoSEQ junctional sequences could not match full-length read filtering. TCRdb's copy holds only in-frame clones and misses some; the assay was immunoSEQ multiplex PCR. The DNA was the basis for D and trimming; V, J and clone size are from that table. Of under 650,000 clones in the sample, almost 97% were seen once. Trimming pared 5 bases from V and 0 bases from J, leaving 12 bases between. The CDR3 loop spans 15 amino acids. Germline CDR1 is SGHRS and CDR2 is YFSETQ. A note on this clone: Antigen unknown.

The source material was naive CD4+ T cells sorted from blood. As for subset: CD45RA+ positively selected. The clonotype originates from a woman in her twenties or thirties in good health. V and J are TRBV5-1 and TRBJ1-5, with D perhaps matching TRBD1 (6 bases). The DNA of the CDR3 is TGCGCCAGCAGGAGGGGGGAATATAGCAATCAGCCCCAGCATTTT. Its protein product is CASRRGEYSNQPQHF.